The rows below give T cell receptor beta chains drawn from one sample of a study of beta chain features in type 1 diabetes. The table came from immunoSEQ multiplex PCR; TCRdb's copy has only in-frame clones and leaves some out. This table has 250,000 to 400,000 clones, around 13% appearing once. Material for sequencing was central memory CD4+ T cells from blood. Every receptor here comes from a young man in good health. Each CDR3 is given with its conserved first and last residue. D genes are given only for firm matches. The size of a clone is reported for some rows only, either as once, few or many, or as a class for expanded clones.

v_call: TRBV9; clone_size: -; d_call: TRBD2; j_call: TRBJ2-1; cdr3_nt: TGTGCCAGCAGCGTAGGCGGGGGGGTTAACAATGAGCAGTTCTTC; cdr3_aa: CASSVGGGVNNEQFF
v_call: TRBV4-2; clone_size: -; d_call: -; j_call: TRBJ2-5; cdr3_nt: TGTGCCAGCAGCCAAGATGGGCTAGGGAGCACCTATTTGACGGAGACCCAGTACTTC; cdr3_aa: CASSQDGLGSTYLTETQYF
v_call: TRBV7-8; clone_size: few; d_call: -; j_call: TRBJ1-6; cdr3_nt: TGTGCCAGCAGCTCTTCATTACAGAGCTATAATTCACCCCTCCACTTT; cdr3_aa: CASSSSLQSYNSPLHF
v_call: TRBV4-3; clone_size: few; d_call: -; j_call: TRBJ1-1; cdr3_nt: TGCGCCAGTAGCAATCTCCAGCAGAACACTGAAGCTTTCTTT; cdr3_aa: CASSNLQQNTEAFF
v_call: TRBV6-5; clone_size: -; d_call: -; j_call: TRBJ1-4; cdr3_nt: TGTGCCAGCAGTGGGCCCATAAGGGGAGGAGAAAAACTGTTTTTT; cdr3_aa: CASSGPIRGGEKLFF
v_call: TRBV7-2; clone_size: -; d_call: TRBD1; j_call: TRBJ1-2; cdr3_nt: TGTGCCAGCAGCTCCCAGACAGGGATGAGAGGCTACACCTTC; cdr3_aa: CASSSQTGMRGYTF
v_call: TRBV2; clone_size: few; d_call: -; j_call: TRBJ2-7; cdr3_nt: TGTGCCAGCAGTGAAACCTACGTCAGCTCCTACGAGCAGTACTTC; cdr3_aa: CASSETYVSSYEQYF
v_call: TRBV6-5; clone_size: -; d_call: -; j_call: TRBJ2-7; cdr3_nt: TGTGCCAGCAGTTACGGGACAAACTCCTACGAGCAGTACTTC; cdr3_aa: CASSYGTNSYEQYF
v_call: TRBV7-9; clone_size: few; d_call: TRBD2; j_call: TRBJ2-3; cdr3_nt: TGTGCCAGCAGCTTAGACCTAGCGGGAGGGAAGACAGATACGCAGTATTTT; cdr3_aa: CASSLDLAGGKTDTQYF
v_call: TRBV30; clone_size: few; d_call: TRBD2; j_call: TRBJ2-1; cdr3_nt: TGTGCCTCCGGACTAGCGGGACTCTATGAGCAGTTCTTC; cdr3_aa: CASGLAGLYEQFF
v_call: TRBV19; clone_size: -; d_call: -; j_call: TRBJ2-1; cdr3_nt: TGTGCCAGCTGGGGGCTGAATGAGCAGTTCTTC; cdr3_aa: CASWGLNEQFF
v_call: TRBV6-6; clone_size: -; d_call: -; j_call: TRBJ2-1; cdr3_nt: TGTGCCAGCTGGGGCTCTCTCTACAATGAGCAGTTCTTC; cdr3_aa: CASWGSLYNEQFF
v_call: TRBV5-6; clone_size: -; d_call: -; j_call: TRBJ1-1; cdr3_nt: TGTGCCAGCAGCTTAGATCGGGCAGGGAACACTGAAGCTTTCTTT; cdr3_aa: CASSLDRAGNTEAFF
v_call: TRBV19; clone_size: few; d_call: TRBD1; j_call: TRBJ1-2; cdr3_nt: TGTGCCAGTCTTACGTCGGCCGGACAGGGATACTATGGCTACACCTTC; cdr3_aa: CASLTSAGQGYYGYTF
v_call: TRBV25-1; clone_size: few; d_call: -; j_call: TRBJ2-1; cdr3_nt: TGTGCCAGCAGTGGGGACTTATTCGGCTCCTACAATGAGCAGTTCTTC; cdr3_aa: CASSGDLFGSYNEQFF
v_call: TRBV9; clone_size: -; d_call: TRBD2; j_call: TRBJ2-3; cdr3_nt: TGTGCCAGCAGCCGGGGGGCAGCGGGGGGCACAGATACGCAGTATTTT; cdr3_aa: CASSRGAAGGTDTQYF
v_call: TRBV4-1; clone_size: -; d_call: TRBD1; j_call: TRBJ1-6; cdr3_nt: TGCGCCAGCAGCCAAGATAAGTGGACAGGGTCTGTTTCACCCCTCCACTTT; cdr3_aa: CASSQDKWTGSVSPLHF
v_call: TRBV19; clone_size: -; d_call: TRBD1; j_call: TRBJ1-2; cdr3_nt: TGTGCCAGTAGTGGACGGACAGGGGGGAAGTATGGCTACACCTTC; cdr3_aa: CASSGRTGGKYGYTF
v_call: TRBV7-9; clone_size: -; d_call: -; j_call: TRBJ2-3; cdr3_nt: TGTGCCAGCAGCCCAGCGACCTCAATCCTTCCAACAGATACGCAGTATTTT; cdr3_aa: CASSPATSILPTDTQYF
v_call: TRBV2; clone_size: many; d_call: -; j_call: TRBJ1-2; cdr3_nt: TGTGCCAGCAGCGAAACAGGTGCTGGCTACACCTTC; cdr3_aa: CASSETGAGYTF
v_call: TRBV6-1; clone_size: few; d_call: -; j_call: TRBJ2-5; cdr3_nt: TGTGCCAGCAGGCAGGTAGAGACCCAGTACTTC; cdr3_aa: CASRQVETQYF
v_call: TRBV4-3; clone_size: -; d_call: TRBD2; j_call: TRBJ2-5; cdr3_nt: TGCGCCAGCAGTCAAAGATCATCGCTAGCGGGGGGGTACCAAGAGACCCAGTACTTC; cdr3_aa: CASSQRSSLAGGYQETQYF
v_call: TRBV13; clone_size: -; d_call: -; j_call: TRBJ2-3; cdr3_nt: TGTGCCGCATGCTTGCCGCCAGATACGCAGTATTTT; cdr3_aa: CAACLPPDTQYF
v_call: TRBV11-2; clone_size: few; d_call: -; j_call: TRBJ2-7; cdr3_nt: TGTGCCAGCAGCCGGACCGGGACTCCCCGGGAGGAGCAGTACTTC; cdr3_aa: CASSRTGTPREEQYF
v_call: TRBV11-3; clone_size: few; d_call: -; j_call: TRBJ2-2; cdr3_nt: TGTGCCAGCAGCTACATGGGGGAAGCCGGGGAGCTGTTTTTT; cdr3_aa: CASSYMGEAGELFF
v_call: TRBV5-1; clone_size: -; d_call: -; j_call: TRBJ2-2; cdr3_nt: TGCGCCAGCAGCCCAGCAGGAGGGATTAACACCGGGGAGCTGTTTTTT; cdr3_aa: CASSPAGGINTGELFF
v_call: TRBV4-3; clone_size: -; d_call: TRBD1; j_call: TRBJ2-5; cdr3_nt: TGCGCCAGCAGCCAACGACAGGGTGGGGAGACCCAGTACTTC; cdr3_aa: CASSQRQGGETQYF
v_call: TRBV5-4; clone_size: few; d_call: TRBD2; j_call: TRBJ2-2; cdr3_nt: TGTGCCAGCAGCTACGGGACTAGCGGGGGGGCCGTCGGGGAGCTGTTTTTT; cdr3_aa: CASSYGTSGGAVGELFF
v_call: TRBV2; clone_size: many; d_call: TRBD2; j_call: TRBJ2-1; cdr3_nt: TGTGCCAGCAGGGGGACTAGCGGGAGTCACAATGAGCAGTTCTTC; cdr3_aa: CASRGTSGSHNEQFF
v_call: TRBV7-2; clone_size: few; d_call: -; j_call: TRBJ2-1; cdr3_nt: TGTGCCAGCAGCTTAGCTGGCGCCGGGTACAATGAGCAGTTCTTC; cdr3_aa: CASSLAGAGYNEQFF
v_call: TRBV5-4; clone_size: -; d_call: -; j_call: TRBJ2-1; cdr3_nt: TGTGCCAGCAGCTTGGTGCTAGTCCATGAGCAGTTCTTC; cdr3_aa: CASSLVLVHEQFF
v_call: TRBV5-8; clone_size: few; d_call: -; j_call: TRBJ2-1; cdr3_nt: TGTGCCAGCAGCTTGGGGTTTAGCTCCTACAATGAGCAGTTCTTC; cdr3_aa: CASSLGFSSYNEQFF
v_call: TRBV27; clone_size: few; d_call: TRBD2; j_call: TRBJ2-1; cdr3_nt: TGTGCCAGCAGACTAGCGGGACTACTCAATGAGCAGTTCTTC; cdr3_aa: CASRLAGLLNEQFF
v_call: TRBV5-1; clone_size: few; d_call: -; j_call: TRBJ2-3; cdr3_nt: TGCGCCAGCAGCGCGACGGAACCCACAGATACGCAGTATTTT; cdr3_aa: CASSATEPTDTQYF
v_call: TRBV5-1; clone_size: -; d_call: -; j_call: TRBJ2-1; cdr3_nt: TGCGCCAGCAGCTTGGAGGGTTCAGGGATACAATACAATGAGCAGTTCTTC; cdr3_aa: CASSLEGSGIQYNEQFF
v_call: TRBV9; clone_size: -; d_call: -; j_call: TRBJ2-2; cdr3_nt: TGTGCCAGCAGCGTAACCCAAAACACCGGGGAGCTGTTTTTT; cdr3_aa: CASSVTQNTGELFF
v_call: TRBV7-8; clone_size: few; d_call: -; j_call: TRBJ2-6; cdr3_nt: TGTGCCAGCAGCTTAAAGGGGCAGACTGGGGCCAACGTCCTGACTTTC; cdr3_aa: CASSLKGQTGANVLTF
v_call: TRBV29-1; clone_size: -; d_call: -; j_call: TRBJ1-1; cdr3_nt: TGCAGCGCGAAGACGGGGGGGTCCACTGAAGCTTTCTTT; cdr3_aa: CSAKTGGSTEAFF
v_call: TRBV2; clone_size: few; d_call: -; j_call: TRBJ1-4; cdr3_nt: TGTGCCAGCAGTGAAGTTGGGGGGATCGTGGGGAAACTGTTTTTT; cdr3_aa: CASSEVGGIVGKLFF
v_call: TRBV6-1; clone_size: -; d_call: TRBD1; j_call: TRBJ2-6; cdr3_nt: TGTGCCAGCAGTGGGCCGAGACAGGGGCTAGCTGGGGCCAACGTCCTGACTTTC; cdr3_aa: CASSGPRQGLAGANVLTF
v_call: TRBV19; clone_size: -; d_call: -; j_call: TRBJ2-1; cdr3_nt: TGTGCCAGTAGGCAGGGCGTCTCCTACAATGAGCAGTTCTTC; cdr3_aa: CASRQGVSYNEQFF
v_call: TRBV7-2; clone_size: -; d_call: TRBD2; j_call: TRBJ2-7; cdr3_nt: TGTGCCAGCAGCTATAGGGCTAGCGGGTACTACGAGCAGTACTTC; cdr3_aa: CASSYRASGYYEQYF
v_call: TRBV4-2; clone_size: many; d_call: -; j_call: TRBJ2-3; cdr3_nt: TGTGCCAGCAGCCGAAGGGAGAACACAGATACGCAGTATTTT; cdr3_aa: CASSRRENTDTQYF
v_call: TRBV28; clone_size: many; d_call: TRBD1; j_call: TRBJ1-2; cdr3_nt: TGTGCCACCGGACAGGGGGCGTCGGGCTATGGCTACACCTTC; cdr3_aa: CATGQGASGYGYTF